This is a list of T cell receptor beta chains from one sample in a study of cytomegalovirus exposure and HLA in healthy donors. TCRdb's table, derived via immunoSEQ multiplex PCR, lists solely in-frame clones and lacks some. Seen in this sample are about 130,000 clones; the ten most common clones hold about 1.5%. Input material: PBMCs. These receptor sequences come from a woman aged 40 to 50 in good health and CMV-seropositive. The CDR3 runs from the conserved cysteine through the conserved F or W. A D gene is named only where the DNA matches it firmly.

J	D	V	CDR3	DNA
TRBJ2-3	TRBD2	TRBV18	CASSPQLAGGKDTQYF	TGTGCCAGCTCACCACAACTAGCGGGAGGAAAGGATACGCAGTATTTT
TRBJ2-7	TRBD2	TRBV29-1	CSVLRSGRREQYF	TGCAGCGTTTTACGTAGCGGGAGGAGAGAGCAGTACTTC
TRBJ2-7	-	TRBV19	CASSETDNYEQYF	TGTGCCAGTAGTGAGACAGATAACTACGAGCAGTACTTC
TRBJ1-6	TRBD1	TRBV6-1	CASSDRGSPLHF	TGTGCCAGCAGTGACAGGGGGTCACCCCTCCACTTT
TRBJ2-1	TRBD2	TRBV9	CASSASDVWTSIGEQFF	TGTGCCAGCAGCGCATCGGACGTGTGGACTAGCATTGGTGAGCAGTTCTTC
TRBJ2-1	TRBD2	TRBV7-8	CASSLTGTGGWNEQFF	TGTGCCAGCAGCTTAACCGGGACGGGAGGGTGGAATGAGCAGTTCTTC
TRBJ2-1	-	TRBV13	CASSRGIREQFF	TGTGCCAGCAGCCGCGGCATACGTGAGCAGTTCTTC
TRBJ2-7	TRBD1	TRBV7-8	CASSQPRDRGHEQYF	TGTGCCAGCAGCCAACCCCGGGACAGGGGCCACGAGCAGTACTTC
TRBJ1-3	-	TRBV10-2	CASSEFGSSGNTIYF	TGCGCCAGCAGTGAGTTTGGCAGCTCTGGAAACACCATATATTTT
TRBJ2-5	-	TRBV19	CAITLTEKETQYF	TGTGCCATCACCCTGACAGAAAAAGAGACCCAGTACTTC
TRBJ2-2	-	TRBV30	CAWSQGWGTGELFF	TGTGCCTGGAGTCAGGGTTGGGGCACCGGGGAGCTGTTTTTT
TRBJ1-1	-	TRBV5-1	CASRLQGDTEAFF	TGCGCCAGCAGACTACAGGGAGACACTGAAGCTTTCTTT
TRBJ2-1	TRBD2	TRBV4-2	CASSQGRASGAGSYNEQFF	TGTGCCAGCAGCCAAGGGCGGGCTAGCGGAGCCGGCTCCTACAATGAGCAGTTCTTC
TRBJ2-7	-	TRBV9	CASSRRGLAPTYEQYF	TGTGCCAGCAGCAGAAGAGGGCTAGCGCCGACCTACGAGCAGTACTTC
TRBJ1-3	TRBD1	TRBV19	CASSNQGQAGNTIYF	TGTGCCAGTAGTAATCAGGGACAGGCTGGAAACACCATATATTTT
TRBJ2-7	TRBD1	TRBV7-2	CASSLRTGPYEQYF	TGTGCCAGCAGCTTAAGGACAGGTCCCTACGAGCAGTACTTC
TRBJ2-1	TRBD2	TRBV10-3	CAISEFGRASGRPKGYEQFF	TGTGCCATCAGTGAGTTTGGGAGGGCTAGCGGGAGGCCGAAGGGGTATGAGCAGTTCTTC
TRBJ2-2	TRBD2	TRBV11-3	CASSPVNPSGTTGELFF	TGTGCCAGCAGCCCCGTGAACCCTAGCGGGACCACCGGGGAGCTGTTTTTT
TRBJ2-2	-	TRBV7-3	CASSRVRLANNTGELFF	TGTGCCAGCAGTCGAGTACGGCTAGCGAATAACACCGGGGAGCTGTTTTTT
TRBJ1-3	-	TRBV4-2	CASSQDMPGLGSGNTIYF	TGTGCCAGCAGCCAGGACATGCCGGGTCTTGGCTCTGGAAACACCATATATTTT
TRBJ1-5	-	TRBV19	CASSMIPAGSQHF	TGTGCCAGTAGTATGATTCCAGCGGGGTCCCAGCATTTT
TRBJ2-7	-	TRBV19	CASSPGREPYEQYF	TGTGCCAGTAGTCCTGGAAGGGAGCCCTACGAGCAGTACTTC
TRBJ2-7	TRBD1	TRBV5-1	CASSLQGYEQYF	TGCGCCAGCAGTTTACAGGGGTACGAGCAGTACTTC
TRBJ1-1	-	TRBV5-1	CASSEGSLNTEAFF	TGCGCCAGCAGCGAGGGATCCTTGAACACTGAAGCTTTCTTT
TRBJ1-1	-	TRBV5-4	CASSLGHTEAFF	TGTGCCAGCAGCTTGGGGCACACTGAAGCTTTCTTT
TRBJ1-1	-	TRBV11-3	CASSSELNTEAFF	TGTGCCAGCAGCTCCGAGTTGAACACTGAAGCTTTCTTT
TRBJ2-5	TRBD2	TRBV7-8	CASSFLAARETQYF	TGTGCCAGCAGCTTCCTAGCGGCAAGGGAGACCCAGTACTTC
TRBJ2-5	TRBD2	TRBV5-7	CASSLGVIAAGVGETQYF	TGTGCCAGCAGCTTGGGGGTTATTGCAGCGGGAGTGGGAGAGACCCAGTACTTC
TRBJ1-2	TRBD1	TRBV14	CASSLGQGANGYTF	TGTGCCAGCAGCCTTGGACAGGGGGCGAACGGCTACACCTTC
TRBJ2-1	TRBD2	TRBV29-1	CSAGLVYEQFF	TGCAGCGCCGGACTAGTCTATGAGCAGTTCTTC
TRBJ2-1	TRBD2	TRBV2	CASSVGTSNEQFF	TGTGCCAGCAGTGTAGGGACTAGCAATGAGCAGTTCTTC
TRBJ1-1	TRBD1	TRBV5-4	CASSLTGDAEAFF	TGTGCCAGCAGCCTGACAGGGGACGCTGAAGCTTTCTTT
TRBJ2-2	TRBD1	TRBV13	CASSLARTGRAGELFF	TGTGCCAGCAGCTTAGCCCGGACAGGGAGAGCCGGGGAGCTGTTTTTT
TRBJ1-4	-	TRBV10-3	CAISEQGEGEKLFF	TGTGCCATCAGTGAACAGGGAGAGGGCGAAAAGCTGTTTTTT
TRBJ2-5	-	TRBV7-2	CASSPPGSVYQETQYF	TGTGCCAGCAGCCCCCCGGGGTCCGTATACCAAGAGACCCAGTACTTC
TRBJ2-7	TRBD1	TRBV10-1	CASSATGGNEQYF	TGCGCCAGCAGTGCTACAGGGGGGAACGAGCAGTACTTC
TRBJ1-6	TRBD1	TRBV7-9	CASYTGTGGGIPLHF	TGTGCCAGTTATACCGGGACAGGGGGTGGAATTCCCCTCCACTTT
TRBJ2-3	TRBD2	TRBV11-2	CASSLAGGPTDTQYF	TGTGCCAGCAGCTTAGCGGGAGGGCCCACAGATACGCAGTATTTT
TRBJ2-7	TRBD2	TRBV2	CASSQRLAVSYEQYF	TGTGCCAGCAGTCAACGACTAGCGGTATCCTACGAGCAGTACTTC
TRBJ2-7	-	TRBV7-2	CASSLVPSSYEQYF	TGTGCCAGCAGCTTAGTCCCGAGCTCCTACGAGCAGTACTTC
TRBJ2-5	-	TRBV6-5	CASSNLGETQYF	TGTGCCAGCAGTAACCTAGGAGAGACCCAGTACTTC
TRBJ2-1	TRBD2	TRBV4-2	CASSQDPAGGPGEEQFF	TGTGCCAGCAGCCAAGATCCAGCGGGAGGGCCGGGTGAGGAGCAGTTCTTC
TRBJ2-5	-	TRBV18	CASSPSRAETQYF	TGTGCCAGCTCACCATCGAGGGCTGAGACCCAGTACTTC
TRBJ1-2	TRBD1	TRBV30	CAWSATGNVRGYTF	TGTGCCTGGAGTGCGACAGGGAATGTGAGGGGCTACACCTTC
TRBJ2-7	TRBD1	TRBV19	CASSIPGQAYEQYF	TGTGCCAGTAGTATACCGGGACAGGCCTACGAGCAGTACTTC
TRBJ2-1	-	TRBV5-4	CASSLRQINEQFF	TGTGCCAGCAGCTTGAGACAGATCAATGAGCAGTTCTTC
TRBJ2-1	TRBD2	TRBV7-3	CASSLARSGRGRFDEQFF	TGTGCCAGCAGCTTGGCTCGTAGCGGGAGGGGTCGGTTCGATGAGCAGTTCTTC
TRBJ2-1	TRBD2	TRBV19	CASSVAGSSYNEQFF	TGTGCCAGTAGCGTAGCGGGGAGCTCCTACAATGAGCAGTTCTTC
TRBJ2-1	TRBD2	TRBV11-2	CASSLVREWGEQFF	TGTGCCAGCAGCTTAGTGCGGGAGTGGGGTGAGCAGTTCTTC
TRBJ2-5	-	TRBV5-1	CASSLGALQETQYF	TGCGCCAGCAGCTTGGGGGCCCTTCAAGAGACCCAGTACTTC
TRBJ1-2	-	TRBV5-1	CASSPSGTYGYTF	TGCGCCAGCAGCCCGTCAGGCACCTATGGCTACACCTTC
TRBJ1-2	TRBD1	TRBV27	CASRDLDREAYGYTF	TGTGCCAGCAGAGATCTTGACAGGGAAGCATATGGCTACACCTTC
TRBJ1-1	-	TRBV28	CASSLGRGNTEAFF	TGTGCCAGCAGTTTAGGTAGGGGGAACACTGAAGCTTTCTTT